This T cell receptor (beta chain) was identified in a study of patients and donors after allogeneic stem cell transplantation (dated by TCRdb to about 2020). Between the V and J ends, shortened by 6 bases and 0 bases respectively, the junction contains 20 bases. Reading from cysteine to phenylalanine, the CDR3 counts 17 amino acids. The sequence is cut down to CDR3 DNA, 51 bases in frame from base 1. A remark on this clonotype: The clone's antigen remains unknown. Base quality data are lacking; no much larger clone is found one base away.

Library preparation employed RT-PCR. The sequencer listed for this sample is NextSeq 550. In-frame beta chains were kept once TCRdb had trimmed the public reads at Q25 with fastp and called clones with MiXCR. A single entry per CDR3 protein holds the most common genes and DNA from its merged rows. This sample comprises 160,000 or so distinct CDR3 sequences, approximately 24% of them detected only once. Clones ranked in the top ten supply roughly 26% of the sample. The chain is encoded by TRBV12-3 or TRBV12-4 joined to TRBJ1-1; TRBD1 is possibly the D segment (6 matching bases). The TCR originated in a human donor who was either an allogeneic HSCT recipient or a stem cell or donor lymphocyte infusion donor (not recorded which). It is not recorded whose cells these are; they may come from a transplant donor. What was sequenced was blood, either unsorted or a sorted T cell fraction (not recorded which). The CDR3 sequence is CASSPPGHRVMNTEAFF. DNA sequence: TGTGCCAGCAGCCCCCCGGGACACCGAGTTATGAACACTGAAGCTTTCTTT.